The present TCR beta chain was sequenced within a study of T cells in Graves' hyperthyroidism and ophthalmopathy. The CDR3 runs 14 residues. Trimming pared 4 bases from V and 9 bases from J, leaving 16 bases between. Germline V gene lookup returns CDR1 SNHLY and CDR2 FYNNEI. This clonotype was seen ten or more times. From RNA transcripts, TCR beta CDR3 regions were amplified. HTBI primers were the set used in a first-round RT-PCR of the TCR CDR3. TCRdb re-called the multiplex PCR reads through MiXCR, storing one row per CDR3 protein. The sample consists of 500,000 to 650,000 distinct CDR3 sequences, approximately 17% of them appearing once.

J is TRBJ1-5 and V is TRBV2; D may be TRBD1 (6 bases). The sequence was collected from a woman aged 18-29 years with Graves' ophthalmopathy. Material: blood. CDR3 sequence reads: CASSGRQASSPQHF. CDR3 sequence (DNA): TGTGCCAGCAGTGGGCGACAGGCCAGCTCGCCCCAGCATTTT. The full variable domain, completed using reference TRBV2 and TRBJ1-5, is EPEVTQTPSHQVTQMGQEVILRCVPISNHLYFYWYRQILGQKVEFLVSFYNNEISEKSEIFDDQFSVERPDGSNFTLKIRSTKLEDSAMYFCASSGRQASSPQHFGDGTRLSIL.